The 3 T cell receptor beta chains reported below all come from one sample, sequenced in a study of T cells in Graves' hyperthyroidism and ophthalmopathy. RNA transcripts gave rise to amplified TCR beta CDR3 regions. Carried out on the TCR CDR3, a first-round RT-PCR used the HTBI primer set. TCRdb called the multiplex PCR reads again in MiXCR, with one record for every CDR3 protein. The repertoire includes over 700,000 distinct CDR3 sequences, 38% of them detected once, and more than 7% sits in the top ten. The sequencing sample was made of blood. The receptors shown here come from a man aged 18-30 years with Graves' hyperthyroidism.

This chain joins TRBV24-1 and TRBJ2-3, with D tentatively TRBD1 (6 bases). Trimming stripped 3 bases from V and 4 bases from J, with 13 bases between. The length of the CDR3 is 15 residues. Germline loops: CDR1 KGHDR, CDR2 SFDVKD. The DNA for the CDR3 is TGTGCCACCAGTGATCGAAACAGGGCAGCAGATACGCAGTATTTT. Protein product: CATSDRNRAADTQYF.

For this clonotype: At one end the junction does not follow the germline gene, possibly because of a read error. The chain combines TRBV25-1 with TRBJ2-7; 9 positions match TRBD2. This CDR3 has 14 amino acids. Germline CDR1 is MGHDK and CDR2 is SYGVNS. CDR3 region: CACSVFSGGYEQYF. In DNA form, the CDR3 reads TGTGCCTGCAGTGTCTTTAGCGGGGGATACGAGCAGTACTTC.

This clonotype was seen a few times. The chain carries TRBV19 and TRBJ1-4; TRBD1 might be the D (5 bases). In germline, CDR1 is LNHDA, CDR2 SQIVND (reference sequence). The CDR3 extends over 13 amino acids. Trimming pared 1 base from V and 9 bases from J, leaving 9 bases between. The CDR3 DNA sequence: TGTGCCAGTAGTATAGGTCCGGGACAAAAACTGTTTTTT. Its translation: CASSIGPGQKLFF.